A selection of T cell receptor beta chains follows, all from one sample in a study of blood T cell repertoires in COVID-19. Sequencing used immunoSEQ multiplex PCR; TCRdb keeps in-frame clones, though not all of them. The sample comprises roughly 67,000 clones, approximately 80% of which are singletons, and over 5% rests with the top ten. The specimen was peripheral blood. All receptors come from a woman aged 55-69 years with acute or convalescent COVID-19. CDR3s include the opening cysteine and the closing phenylalanine or tryptophan. Each record gives: CDR3 protein, CDR3 DNA, D gene, clone size, V gene, J gene. A D gene is named only where the DNA matches it firmly. The size entry is marked missing in some rows and otherwise reads once, few, many or a size class.

CDR3 protein: CATDGTVGDEQYF
CDR3 DNA: TGTGCCACCGATGGGACAGTGGGGGACGAGCAGTACTTC
D gene: TRBD1
clone size: NA
V gene: TRBV15
J gene: TRBJ2-7

CDR3 protein: CASSVNSGGDPETQYF
CDR3 DNA: TGTGCCAGCAGTGTAAATAGCGGGGGGGACCCAGAGACCCAGTACTTC
D gene: TRBD2
clone size: NA
V gene: TRBV2
J gene: TRBJ2-5

CDR3 protein: CASSPYTGYNGNTIYF
CDR3 DNA: TGTGCCAGTAGTCCTTACACAGGGTATAATGGAAACACCATATATTTT
D gene: NA
clone size: many
V gene: TRBV19
J gene: TRBJ1-3

CDR3 protein: CASSDGTGQYEQYF
CDR3 DNA: TGCGCCAGCAGCGATGGGACAGGGCAGTACGAGCAGTACTTC
D gene: TRBD1
clone size: once
V gene: TRBV5-1
J gene: TRBJ2-7

CDR3 protein: CASSYSQGAWYEQYF
CDR3 DNA: TGTGCCAGCAGTTACAGCCAGGGGGCTTGGTACGAGCAGTACTTC
D gene: TRBD1
clone size: NA
V gene: TRBV6-6
J gene: TRBJ2-7

CDR3 protein: CASSYLLDRGNSPLHF
CDR3 DNA: TGTGCCAGCAGTTACCTATTGGACAGGGGAAATTCACCCCTCCACTTT
D gene: TRBD1
clone size: NA
V gene: TRBV6-5
J gene: TRBJ1-6

CDR3 protein: CASSISAGGQETQYF
CDR3 DNA: TGTGCCAGTAGTATCTCGGCGGGGGGCCAAGAGACCCAGTACTTC
D gene: TRBD2
clone size: NA
V gene: TRBV19
J gene: TRBJ2-5

CDR3 protein: CASSGSDRRDSPLHF
CDR3 DNA: TGTGCCAGCAGTGGATCGGACAGGAGGGATTCACCCCTCCACTTT
D gene: TRBD1
clone size: NA
V gene: TRBV27
J gene: TRBJ1-6

CDR3 protein: CASSWGQGVSYTF
CDR3 DNA: TGTGCCAGCAGTTGGGGACAGGGGGTCAGCTACACCTTC
D gene: TRBD1
clone size: once
V gene: TRBV12-3/TRBV12-4
J gene: TRBJ1-2

CDR3 protein: CASRRGGLSNQPQHF
CDR3 DNA: TGTGCCAGTCGAAGGGGCGGCCTTAGCAATCAGCCCCAGCATTTT
D gene: NA
clone size: NA
V gene: TRBV19
J gene: TRBJ1-5

CDR3 protein: CASSSNRENSPLHF
CDR3 DNA: TGCGCCAGCAGCTCCAACCGGGAGAATTCACCCCTCCACTTT
D gene: NA
clone size: NA
V gene: TRBV5-1
J gene: TRBJ1-6

CDR3 protein: CASSSDRIYGYTF
CDR3 DNA: TGCGCCAGCAGTTCGGACAGGATTTATGGCTACACCTTC
D gene: TRBD1
clone size: NA
V gene: TRBV10-1
J gene: TRBJ1-2

CDR3 protein: CASTQAQGQDGELFF
CDR3 DNA: TGTGCCAGCACCCAAGCCCAGGGCCAAGACGGGGAGCTGTTTTTT
D gene: NA
clone size: NA
V gene: TRBV7-9
J gene: TRBJ2-2

CDR3 protein: CASSLDGAGANVLTF
CDR3 DNA: TGCGCCAGCAGCTTGGACGGGGCTGGGGCCAACGTCCTGACTTTC
D gene: NA
clone size: NA
V gene: TRBV5-1
J gene: TRBJ2-6

CDR3 protein: CASSQFRGVENSPLHF
CDR3 DNA: TGTGCCAGCAGTCAATTTCGGGGGGTAGAGAACTCACCCCTCCACTTT
D gene: NA
clone size: NA
V gene: TRBV27
J gene: TRBJ1-6

CDR3 protein: CASELMQGEFGYEQYF
CDR3 DNA: TGTGCCAGCGAGCTTATGCAGGGGGAGTTTGGCTACGAGCAGTACTTC
D gene: TRBD1
clone size: NA
V gene: TRBV7-7
J gene: TRBJ2-7

CDR3 protein: CASSLTVNNEKLFF
CDR3 DNA: TGTGCCAGCAGTCTAACAGTGAATAATGAAAAACTGTTTTTT
D gene: NA
clone size: NA
V gene: TRBV6-5
J gene: TRBJ1-4

CDR3 protein: CASSEGRTGREKLFF
CDR3 DNA: TGTGCCAGCAGTGAAGGGAGGACAGGGCGGGAAAAACTGTTTTTT
D gene: TRBD1
clone size: NA
V gene: TRBV6-1
J gene: TRBJ1-4

CDR3 protein: CASSQERRQDSGNTIYF
CDR3 DNA: TGTGCCAGCAGCCAAGAGCGGCGACAGGACTCTGGAAACACCATATATTTT
D gene: NA
clone size: once
V gene: TRBV4-2
J gene: TRBJ1-3

CDR3 protein: CASSWDRQETQYF
CDR3 DNA: TGTGCCAGCAGCTGGGACAGACAAGAGACCCAGTACTTC
D gene: TRBD1
clone size: NA
V gene: TRBV11-1
J gene: TRBJ2-5

CDR3 protein: CASSPTLGLGYSSYEQYF
CDR3 DNA: TGTGCCAGCAGTCCTACCCTAGGACTGGGATACTCTTCCTACGAGCAGTACTTC
D gene: NA
clone size: NA
V gene: TRBV27
J gene: TRBJ2-7

CDR3 protein: CASSKGGGADYGYTF
CDR3 DNA: TGCGCCAGCAGCAAAGGAGGAGGGGCGGACTATGGCTACACCTTC
D gene: NA
clone size: NA
V gene: TRBV5-1
J gene: TRBJ1-2

CDR3 protein: CASSPPSGATNEKLFF
CDR3 DNA: TGTGCCAGCTCACCACCGTCCGGAGCAACTAATGAAAAACTGTTTTTT
D gene: NA
clone size: NA
V gene: TRBV18
J gene: TRBJ1-4

CDR3 protein: CASSPSSSRRDTIYF
CDR3 DNA: TGTGCCAGCTCACCCAGCTCTTCCCGGCGGGACACCATATATTTT
D gene: NA
clone size: once
V gene: TRBV18
J gene: TRBJ1-3

CDR3 protein: CASSLVGAIMNTEAFF
CDR3 DNA: TGTGCCAGCAGCTTGGTTGGGGCTATCATGAACACTGAAGCTTTCTTT
D gene: NA
clone size: NA
V gene: TRBV5-6
J gene: TRBJ1-1

CDR3 protein: CASSYYRTGGSYGYTF
CDR3 DNA: TGTGCCAGCAGTTACTATAGGACAGGAGGCAGCTATGGCTACACCTTC
D gene: TRBD1
clone size: many
V gene: TRBV6-5
J gene: TRBJ1-2

CDR3 protein: CASSHTGGVGNTEAFF
CDR3 DNA: TGCGCCAGCAGCCACACAGGGGGCGTAGGTAACACTGAAGCTTTCTTT
D gene: TRBD1
clone size: NA
V gene: TRBV4-1
J gene: TRBJ1-1

CDR3 protein: CASSDYGGGPTDTQYF
CDR3 DNA: TGTGCCAGCAGTGATTATGGCGGGGGGCCCACAGATACGCAGTATTTT
D gene: TRBD2
clone size: NA
V gene: TRBV2
J gene: TRBJ2-3

CDR3 protein: CASGMTGSGNTIYF
CDR3 DNA: TGTGCCAGCGGGATGACAGGCTCTGGAAACACCATATATTTT
D gene: NA
clone size: NA
V gene: TRBV2
J gene: TRBJ1-3

CDR3 protein: CASSLSGGAEAFF
CDR3 DNA: TGTGCCAGCAGTTTATCAGGGGGGGCTGAAGCTTTCTTT
D gene: NA
clone size: NA
V gene: TRBV27
J gene: TRBJ1-1

CDR3 protein: CASSGQGNQPQHF
CDR3 DNA: TGTGCCAGCAGCGGACAGGGAAATCAGCCCCAGCATTTT
D gene: TRBD1
clone size: NA
V gene: TRBV3-1/TRBV3-2
J gene: TRBJ1-5

CDR3 protein: CASSPPPGLEADGTQYF
CDR3 DNA: TGTGCCAGCAGTCCACCCCCGGGACTCGAGGCGGATGGGACCCAGTACTTC
D gene: NA
clone size: once
V gene: TRBV27
J gene: TRBJ2-5

CDR3 protein: CASSTNREKQYF
CDR3 DNA: TGCGCCAGCAGCACAAACAGGGAGAAGCAGTACTTC
D gene: NA
clone size: once
V gene: TRBV5-1
J gene: TRBJ2-7

CDR3 protein: CASSSGSGGMAYEQYF
CDR3 DNA: TGTGCCAGCAGCTCGGGGAGTGGAGGGATGGCCTACGAGCAGTACTTC
D gene: NA
clone size: NA
V gene: TRBV5-6
J gene: TRBJ2-7

CDR3 protein: CASSRSQSYNSPLHF
CDR3 DNA: TGTGCCAGCAGTCGGAGTCAGAGCTATAATTCACCCCTCCACTTT
D gene: NA
clone size: NA
V gene: TRBV6-5
J gene: TRBJ1-6

CDR3 protein: CASSELAGTGDTQYF
CDR3 DNA: TGTGCCAGCAGTGAGCTAGCGGGGACCGGGGATACGCAGTATTTT
D gene: TRBD2
clone size: NA
V gene: TRBV6-1
J gene: TRBJ2-3

CDR3 protein: CASSTRGVNYGYTF
CDR3 DNA: TGTGCCAGTAGTACCAGGGGAGTTAACTATGGCTACACCTTC
D gene: NA
clone size: NA
V gene: TRBV19
J gene: TRBJ1-2

CDR3 protein: CASSPRQAINEKLFF
CDR3 DNA: TGTGCCAGTAGTCCCCGACAGGCAATAAATGAAAAACTGTTTTTT
D gene: NA
clone size: NA
V gene: TRBV19
J gene: TRBJ1-4

CDR3 protein: CASSETGIAGELFF
CDR3 DNA: TGTGCCAGCAGTGAGACAGGGATTGCCGGGGAGCTGTTTTTT
D gene: TRBD1
clone size: NA
V gene: TRBV6-1
J gene: TRBJ2-2

CDR3 protein: CASSTSTSGNLYEQYF
CDR3 DNA: TGTGCCAGCAGCACCAGTACTAGCGGGAATCTCTACGAGCAGTACTTC
D gene: TRBD2
clone size: NA
V gene: TRBV5-4
J gene: TRBJ2-7

CDR3 protein: CASSQTGTGGPTPLHF
CDR3 DNA: TGTGCCAGCAGCCAAACCGGGACAGGGGGACCAACACCCCTCCACTTT
D gene: TRBD1
clone size: NA
V gene: TRBV4-2
J gene: TRBJ1-6

CDR3 protein: CSVERGVDYGYTF
CDR3 DNA: TGCAGCGTTGAACGGGGGGTAGACTATGGCTACACCTTC
D gene: NA
clone size: few
V gene: TRBV29-1
J gene: TRBJ1-2

CDR3 protein: CASSYDRGRSYEQYF
CDR3 DNA: TGTGCCAGCAGTTACGACAGGGGGCGGTCTTACGAGCAGTACTTC
D gene: TRBD1
clone size: NA
V gene: TRBV6-5
J gene: TRBJ2-7

CDR3 protein: CASSGQGPKYGYTF
CDR3 DNA: TGTGCCAGCAGTGGGCAGGGGCCCAAATATGGCTACACCTTC
D gene: NA
clone size: NA
V gene: TRBV2
J gene: TRBJ1-2

CDR3 protein: CASSVFHRSGNTIYF
CDR3 DNA: TGTGCCAGCAGCGTATTTCATCGGAGTGGAAACACCATATATTTT
D gene: NA
clone size: NA
V gene: TRBV9
J gene: TRBJ1-3